The present entry profiles one T cell receptor (beta chain) with its context. The entry originates in a study of radiation and T cells in renal cell carcinoma. Repertoires were generated with immunoSEQ multiplex PCR, while TCRdb's copy carries only in-frame clones and drops some. The table includes some 120,000 clones, around 90% detected once. Time point of the sample: blood 2 weeks post-SBRT. Documented treatment: 15 Gy SBRT to primary tumor, nephrectomy 4 weeks later. The length of the CDR3 is 15 residues. Germline V gives CDR1 SEHNR, CDR2 FQNEAQ (reference sequence). Trimming pared 3 bases from V and 2 bases from J, leaving 14 bases between.

This chain links TRBV7-9 with TRBJ2-7; D tentatively reads TRBD1 or TRBD2 (5 bases each). This receptor was identified in an older woman with renal cell carcinoma. Sequenced material: blood, taken from a patient whose treatment included radiotherapy and nephrectomy. The CDR3 spells CASSLAGTAPYEQYF. CDR3 nucleotides: TGTGCCAGCAGCTTGGCCGGGACGGCCCCCTACGAGCAGTACTTC.